The 16 T cell receptor beta chains below were found in one sample sequenced in a study of response to subunit inactivated influenza vaccine. TCRdb reprocessed the RT-PCR reads via MiXCR and lists one record per CDR3 protein. The data show a few hundred thousand distinct CDR3 sequences, about 10% seen once. Material: PBMCs from blood, obtained roughly 47 days after vaccination. All receptors come from a man between 45 and 60 years old who received an inactivated influenza vaccine.

This clonotype was detected only a few times. This chain uses TRBV5-1 with TRBJ1-1; possibly TRBD1 for D (6 bases). The CDR3 consists of 15 residues. The germline gives CDR1 SGHRS, CDR2 YFSETQ. Trimming pared 4 bases from V and 0 bases from J, leaving 13 bases between. The CDR3 reads CASSGDTGMNTEAFF. CDR3 DNA sequence: TGCGCCAGCAGCGGCGACACAGGGATGAACACTGAAGCTTTCTTT.

This clonotype was observed a few times. The CDR3: CSAAIAGGLHEQFF. CDR3 nucleotides: TGCAGTGCCGCTATAGCGGGAGGGCTGCATGAGCAGTTCTTC. The J gene is TRBJ2-1, the V gene TRBV20-1, with TRBD2 identical over 11 bases. The CDR3 loop spans 14 amino acids. Germline loops: CDR1 DFQATT, CDR2 SNEGSKA (reference sequence). V was pared by 6 bases and J by 8 bases, with 9 bases of the junction left unmatched.

This clonotype was seen repeatedly, ten times or more. This chain uses TRBV9 with TRBJ2-7; 13 bases are shared with TRBD2. With V trimmed by 0 bases and J by 9 bases, 6 bases remained unmatched. The length of the CDR3 is 15 residues. Looked up from germline, CDR1 is SGDLS and CDR2 is YYNGEE. CDR3 bases: TGTGCCAGCAGCGTAGATGGGACTAGCGGGAATTGGCAGTACTTC. Translating gives CASSVDGTSGNWQYF.

This clonotype has a count of ten or more. This chain joins TRBV5-1 and TRBJ1-5, with D tentatively TRBD1 (5 bases). With 0 bases removed from V and 1 base from J, the gap between germline ends came to 8 bases. Germline V CDR1 and CDR2: SGHRS, YFSETQ. The CDR3 runs to 15 residues. The CDR3 spells CASSLGPGSNQPQHF. CDR3 nucleotides: TGCGCCAGCAGCTTGGGTCCAGGGAGCAATCAGCCCCAGCATTTT.

The chain recombines TRBV7-9 with TRBJ1-5; maybe TRBD1 (5 bases). The CDR3 sequence is 14 residues long. In germline, CDR1 is SEHNR, CDR2 FQNEAQ (reference sequence). V dropped 5 bases and J dropped 1 base, with 9 bases sitting between them. This chain's CDR3 is CASSHSGSNQPQHF. For the CDR3, the DNA is TGTGCCAGCAGCCACTCAGGGAGCAATCAGCCCCAGCATTTT.

At least ten counts were recorded for this clonotype. The chain joins TRBV24-1 to TRBJ2-1; TRBD2 aligns across 8 bases. Germline CDR1 KGHDR, CDR2 SFDVKD. V gave up 5 bases and J gave up 8 bases; unmatched junction bases: 16. The CDR3 extends over 17 amino acids. DNA for the CDR3: TGTGCCACCAGTGCTCCAGCGGGAGCTCTCAGTAGGGATGAGCAGTTCTTC. This codes for CATSAPAGALSRDEQFF.

J is TRBJ2-7 and V is TRBV7-3; 7 bases fit TRBD2. The trim removed 3 bases at V and 4 bases at J, leaving 9 bases unmatched. Germline V gene lookup returns CDR1 SGHTA and CDR2 FQGTGA. CDR3 size: 15 residues. The CDR3 sequence: CASSFGGGPGYEQYF. The CDR3 DNA reads TGTGCCAGCAGCTTCGGGGGAGGGCCAGGATACGAGCAGTACTTC.

The V call is TRBV15, the J call TRBJ2-2; D unresolved. Germline values: CDR1 LNHNV, CDR2 YYDKDF (reference sequence). The CDR3 loop spans 15 amino acids. The ends were cut back, 0 bases at V and 4 bases at J, with 9 bases in the middle. The CDR3, as DNA: TGTGCCACCAGCAGAGACGCCCTCGCCACCGGGGAGCTGTTTTTT. It codes for CATSRDALATGELFF.

The rearrangement uses TRBV2 and TRBJ2-7; 7 nucleotides agree with TRBD1. Trimming took 2 bases from V and 0 from J; bases not matched to a gene: 4. CDR1 SNHLY and CDR2 FYNNEI come from the germline V gene. This CDR3 comprises 15 residues. The CDR3 DNA follows: TGTGCCAGCAGTGAAACAGGGGTAAACTCCTACGAGCAGTACTTC. As protein: CASSETGVNSYEQYF.

The chain joins TRBV7-2 to TRBJ2-3, with TRBD2 matching over 11 bases. V dropped 8 bases and J dropped 7; count of bases not matched to a gene: 8. The germline gives CDR1 SGHTA, CDR2 FQGNSA. This CDR3 is 14 amino acids long. This CDR3 reads CASSSGRTTHTQYF. The DNA for the CDR3 is TGTGCCAGCTCTAGCGGGAGGACCACCCATACGCAGTATTTT.

The rearrangement joins TRBV10-3 to TRBJ2-3; tentatively, D is TRBD1 (5 bases). V was pared by 7 bases and J by 7 bases, with 18 bases between. Germline V gene lookup returns CDR1 ENHRY and CDR2 SYGVKD. The CDR3 runs 14 residues. CDR3 region: CAITSTSDTNTQYF. The DNA for the CDR3 is TGTGCCATCACCTCGACTTCGGACACGAATACGCAGTATTTT.

The chain combines TRBV7-8 with TRBJ1-5; no firm D call. Trimming took 2 bases from V and 7 from J, leaving 6 bases between them. The CDR3 is 12 residues long. CDR1 and CDR2 from the germline V gene are SGHVS and FQNEAQ. CDR3 loop: CASSLSMQPQHF. The CDR3 DNA is TGTGCCAGCAGCTTAAGTATGCAGCCCCAGCATTTT.

This clonotype was counted between two and nine times. The chain combines TRBV29-1 with TRBJ2-7, with TRBD2 identical over 9 bases. The germline V gene encodes CDR1 SQVTM and CDR2 ANQGSEA. The CDR3 totals 15 residues. Losses at the gene ends were 2 bases for V and 4 bases for J; bases not matched to a gene: 9. The CDR3 is CSVERRLAGEYEQYF. CDR3 DNA sequence: TGCAGCGTTGAACGCCGTTTAGCGGGGGAGTACGAGCAGTACTTC.

The V gene is TRBV7-8, the J gene TRBJ2-7, with TRBD2 as a possible D gene (6 bases). The CDR3 has 15 residues. Germline V gives CDR1 SGHVS, CDR2 FQNEAQ. V dropped 5 bases and J dropped 2 bases, with 16 bases sitting between them. CDR3 amino acids: CASSPIKGTAYEQYF. CDR3 bases: TGTGCCAGCAGCCCAATCAAAGGGACTGCCTACGAGCAGTACTTC.

The CDR3 nucleotides are TGCAGTACAGGGAACCCCTCCTACAATGAGCAGTTCTTC. Protein sequence: CSTGNPSYNEQFF. J is TRBJ2-1 and V is TRBV20-1, with D maybe TRBD1 (6 bases). Germline CDR1 reads DFQATT; CDR2 reads SNEGSKA (reference sequence). V lost 8 bases and J lost 0, with 11 bases in between. There are 13 residues in the CDR3.

Only a few counts were recorded for this clonotype. DNA for the CDR3: TGTGCCAGCAGCCTCCCGGGCGCCGCGAACACCGGGGAGCTGTTTTTT. This gives the protein CASSLPGAANTGELFF. V and J are TRBV7-9 and TRBJ2-2; D is unclear. Germline assignment: CDR1 SEHNR and CDR2 FQNEAQ (reference sequence). CDR3 length: 16 residues. The ends were cut back, 5 bases at V and 0 bases at J, with 13 bases in the middle.